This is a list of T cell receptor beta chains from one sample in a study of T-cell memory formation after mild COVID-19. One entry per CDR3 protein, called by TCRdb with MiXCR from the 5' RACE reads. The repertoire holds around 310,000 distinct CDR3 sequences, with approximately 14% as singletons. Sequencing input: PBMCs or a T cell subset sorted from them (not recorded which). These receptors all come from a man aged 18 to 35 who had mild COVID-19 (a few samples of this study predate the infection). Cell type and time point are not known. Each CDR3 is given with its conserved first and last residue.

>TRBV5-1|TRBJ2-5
CASSRGLAGETQYF
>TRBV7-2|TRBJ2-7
CASSIGTSPYEQYF
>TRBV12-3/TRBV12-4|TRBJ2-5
CASNKIAVGGETQYF
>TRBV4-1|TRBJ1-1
CASSPGIRGTEAFF
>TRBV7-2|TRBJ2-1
CASSSQAAGYNEQFF
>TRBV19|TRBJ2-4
CASSIDRATGGSVQYF
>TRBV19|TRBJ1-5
CASSIAARGRVEQPQHF
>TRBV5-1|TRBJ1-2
CASSLDPQVYGYTF
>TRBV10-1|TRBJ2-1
CASSESRGRSSYNEQFF
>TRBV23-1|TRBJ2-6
CASSQSIQGLAGANVLTF
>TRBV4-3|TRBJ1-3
CASSLGAVAGGNTIYF
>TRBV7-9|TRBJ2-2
CASSQYDRLNPRELFF
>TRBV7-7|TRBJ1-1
CASSSRQGSCTEAFF
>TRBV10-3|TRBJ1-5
CAISENGVGNQPQHF
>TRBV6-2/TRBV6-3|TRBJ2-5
CASSQIGTSKETQYF
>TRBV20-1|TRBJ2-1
CSAFPFTSRGDNEQFF
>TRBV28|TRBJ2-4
CASSPTGGAKNIQYF
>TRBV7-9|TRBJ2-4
CASRPLGGRDIQYF
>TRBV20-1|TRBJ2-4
CSAAQKTWGNIQYF
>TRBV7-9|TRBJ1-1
CASSLEYTNTEAFF
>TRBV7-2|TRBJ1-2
CASSLGGTVYGYTF
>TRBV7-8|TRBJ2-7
CASSLALAGAYEQYF
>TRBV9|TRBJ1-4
CASSPGWGNEKLFF
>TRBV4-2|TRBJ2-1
CASSQVLTHNEQFF
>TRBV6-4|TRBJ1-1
CASSFTEDTEAFF
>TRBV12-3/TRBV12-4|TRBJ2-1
CASSSRGRNEQFF
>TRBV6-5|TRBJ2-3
CASRVTGGFTDTQYF
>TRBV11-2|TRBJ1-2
CASSFGEWGYTF
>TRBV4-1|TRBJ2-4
CASSQGRQGRIGKNIQYF